This T cell receptor (beta chain) comes out of a study of beta chain features in type 1 diabetes. Looking at the study overall: No age, gender or cell yield differences were seen between patients and healthy donors.

All of the isolated RNA was reverse transcribed, so expressed TCRB transcripts were sequenced. Sequenced by immunoSEQ multiplex PCR; TCRdb stores in-frame clones only, minus some. The sample includes roughly 380,000 clones, 15% to 20% of them seen just once. Findings and limits, study-wide: Patients with type 1 diabetes showed fewer VDJ junction insertions and more deletions.

This clone was seen a handful of times. What it binds is unknown. The germline gives CDR1 LNHDA, CDR2 SQIVND (reference sequence). The CDR3 loop spans 14 amino acids. Trimming left V 1 base short and J 7 bases short, with 13 bases between. The sample consisted of naive CD4+ T cells from blood. The chain couples TRBV19 to TRBJ1-1; the D gene is possibly TRBD1 (5 bases). The TCR comes from a woman aged 18-29 years in good health. The CDR3 is CASSIGRGRIEAFF. DNA for the CDR3: TGTGCCAGTAGTATAGGGAGGGGACGGATTGAAGCTTTCTTT.